This T cell receptor (beta chain) was retrieved from a study of cytotoxic CD8 clonotypes in ibrutinib-treated CLL. Overall study: A mean of about 240,000 productive templates and about 88,000 productive rearrangements was obtained per sample.

Deep sequencing aimed at 1 in 200,000 to 1 in 1 million T cells' resolution. Some clones are missing from TCRdb's copy, which holds only in-frame ones; the method was immunoSEQ multiplex PCR. Here the sample spans approximately 97,000 clones, around 77% being singletons. Trimming removed 5 bases from V and 7 bases from J, with 12 bases in between. The CDR3 is 13 residues long. Germline values: CDR1 LNHDA, CDR2 SQIVND (reference sequence). The chain combines TRBV19 with TRBJ1-5, with a weak D call TRBD1 (5 bases). This TCR derives from a human donor with chronic lymphocytic leukemia. Sample: PBMCs, taken after 24 months of ibrutinib treatment. The CDR3 DNA reads TGTGCCAGTAGTGTACAGGTTTCGCAGCCCCAGCATTTT. This sequence encodes CASSVQVSQPQHF.